The 30 T cell receptor beta chains below come from one sample, sequenced in a study of blood T cell repertoires in COVID-19. Sequenced by immunoSEQ multiplex PCR; TCRdb stores in-frame clones only, minus some. The data show 100,000 or so clones, less than 80% seen once. Sequenced sample: peripheral blood. The receptors were gathered from a woman older than 75 with acute or convalescent COVID-19.

The genes are TRBV19 and TRBJ1-1; D is uncertain. The V and J ends lost 10 bases and 1 base respectively, with 13 bases between them. The V gene's germline CDR1 is LNHDA and CDR2 SQIVND (reference sequence). This CDR3 is 13 amino acids long. Written as DNA, the CDR3 is TGTGCCACAACTTCCTATCAGAACACTGAAGCTTTCTTT. This codes for CATTSYQNTEAFF.

This chain links TRBV3-1 (or the pseudogene TRBV3-2) with TRBJ1-5; D may be TRBD1 (5 bases). The ends were cut back, 3 bases at V and 6 bases at J, with 9 bases in the middle. Looked up from germline, CDR1 is LGHDT and CDR2 is YNNKEL (reference sequence). CDR3 size: 13 residues. The CDR3 spells CASSQLGGQPQHF. CDR3 nucleotide sequence: TGTGCCAGCAGCCAGTTGGGGGGTCAGCCCCAGCATTTT.

The V and J genes are TRBV5-1 and TRBJ2-3, with 7 bases lining up with TRBD2. The ends lost 6 bases at V and 2 bases at J; junction bases unmatched: 6. CDR1 is SGHRS and CDR2 is YFSETQ in the germline V gene. The CDR3 sequence is 14 residues long. In nucleotides, the CDR3 is TGCGCCAGCACAGCGGGGTTCCTCACAGATACGCAGTATTTT. Translated: CASTAGFLTDTQYF.

The chain couples TRBV2 to TRBJ1-1; 9 nucleotides align to TRBD1. CDR3 length equals 14 residues. Trimming cost V 6 bases and J 1 base; bases outside gene matches: 3. The V gene's germline CDR1 is SNHLY and CDR2 FYNNEI. The CDR3 region has the DNA TGTGCCAGCAGCCAACAGGGGGCGAACACTGAAGCTTTCTTT. Protein sequence: CASSQQGANTEAFF.

The chain joins TRBV28 to TRBJ1-6; 7 nucleotides align to TRBD1. Unmatched junction bases numbered 7, after V lost 5 bases and J lost 0 bases. Germline V gene data show CDR1 as MDHEN and CDR2 as SYDVKM. The CDR3 runs 17 residues. CDR3 protein: CASSGDRVSSYNSPLHF. In DNA, the CDR3 is TGTGCCAGCAGTGGCGACAGGGTGAGCTCCTATAATTCACCCCTCCACTTT.

This chain joins TRBV4-2 and TRBJ2-3; 13 nucleotides align to TRBD2. J was trimmed by 2 bases and V by 4 bases; bases with no gene match: 9. Germline V lookup: CDR1 LGHNA, CDR2 YNFKEQ. There are 18 residues in the CDR3. The CDR3 DNA is TGTGCCAGCAGCCCTGGACTAGCGGGGGCCGTAGACACAGATACGCAGTATTTT. Translation gives CASSPGLAGAVDTDTQYF.

The chain couples TRBV29-1 to TRBJ2-3; TRBD1 is a possible D gene (5 bases). CDR1 and CDR2 from the germline V gene are SQVTM and ANQGSEA. Trimming took 3 bases from V and 6 from J, leaving 19 bases between them. This CDR3 contains 15 residues. The CDR3 is CSVDRRAGSVDTQYF. Written as DNA, the CDR3 is TGCAGCGTTGACCGCAGAGCAGGGTCTGTGGATACGCAGTATTTT.

This chain connects TRBV6-1 to TRBJ1-4, with 7 positions matching TRBD1. CDR3 size: 17 residues. The V gene's germline CDR1 is MNHNS and CDR2 SASEGT. Unmatched junction bases numbered 8, after V lost 4 bases and J lost 0 bases. Here the CDR3 DNA reads TGTGCCAGCAGTGTCCGGGACAGCTATGCAACTAATGAAAAACTGTTTTTT. Translation gives CASSVRDSYATNEKLFF.

A few counts support this clone. The chain is built from TRBV28 and TRBJ1-5; TRBD1 is a possible D gene (5 bases). Germline loops: CDR1 MDHEN, CDR2 SYDVKM. The CDR3 loop spans 13 amino acids. V lost 7 bases to trimming and J lost 0 bases, with 7 bases between them. DNA for the CDR3: TGTGCCAGCAAGGGGTATAGCAATCAGCCCCAGCATTTT. It specifies CASKGYSNQPQHF.

The rearrangement uses TRBV27 and TRBJ2-1; 9 bases match TRBD2. This CDR3 has 15 residues. Germline V gene lookup returns CDR1 MNHEY and CDR2 SMNVEV (reference sequence). The V gene end was trimmed by 0 bases and the J gene end by 7 bases; junction bases not matched to a gene: 4. The CDR3 here is CASSLSLAGVNEQFF. CDR3 DNA sequence: TGTGCCAGCAGTTTATCATTAGCGGGGGTTAATGAGCAGTTCTTC.

This clone was counted once. J is TRBJ1-6 and V is TRBV19; TRBD1 matches 9 bases. The CDR3 has 16 amino acids. The trim removed 7 bases at V and 7 bases at J, leaving 11 bases unmatched. Germline V lookup: CDR1 LNHDA, CDR2 SQIVND (reference sequence). DNA of the CDR3: TGTGCCAGTAAGATCGTCCCGGGACAGGGAAATTCACCCCTCCACTTT. It translates to CASKIVPGQGNSPLHF.

This chain uses TRBV6-5 with TRBJ1-5; tentative D call: TRBD1 (6 bases). V was trimmed by 7 bases and J by 2 bases, leaving 15 bases between them. Germline V gives CDR1 MNHEY, CDR2 SVGAGI. This CDR3 has 15 amino acids. CDR3 in DNA: TGTGCCAGCACGCTACAGGGCCTGGGCAATCAGCCCCAGCATTTT. Protein sequence: CASTLQGLGNQPQHF.

The chain joins TRBV11-2 to TRBJ2-5, with a weak D call TRBD1 (5 bases). CDR3 length: 14 residues. From germline, CDR1 is SGHAT and CDR2 FQNNGV. The V end lost 3 bases, the J end lost 6 bases, and 14 bases lay between the germline ends. DNA for the CDR3: TGTGCCAGCAGCTTGTGGCAGGGCCTACAGACCCAGTACTTC. Its translation is CASSLWQGLQTQYF.

Regarding this clone: The limits of the CDR3 on the DNA are not certain, so only TCRdb's listed CDR3 is given. The J gene is TRBJ2-2, the V gene TRBV2; TRBD2 is taken as the D call from the table, unchecked against the DNA. Germline V gene data show CDR1 as SNHLY and CDR2 as FYNNEI. The CDR3 has 14 amino acids, counting both end residues. The CDR3 sequence: CASRRDFGNGELFF.

The chain links TRBV4-1 to TRBJ2-5; 10 bases fit TRBD2. V lost 1 base, J lost 0 bases, and 8 bases stayed unmatched. The length of the CDR3 is 18 residues. Germline CDR1 and CDR2: MGHRA and YSYEKL. The CDR3 here is CASSQAQLAGGHQETQYF. The CDR3 bases are TGCGCCAGCAGCCAAGCTCAATTAGCGGGGGGCCACCAAGAGACCCAGTACTTC.

This clone was counted once. The chain combines TRBV6-6 with TRBJ2-5; 8 nucleotides align to TRBD2. The trim removed 0 bases at V and 5 bases at J, leaving 5 bases unmatched. The CDR3 has 15 residues. Per germline, CDR1 MNHNY and CDR2 SVGAGI (reference sequence). Here the CDR3 DNA reads TGTGCCAGCAGTTACTCGAGGACTAGCCGGGAGACCCAGTACTTC. Amino acid sequence: CASSYSRTSRETQYF.

The chain joins TRBV5-1 to TRBJ2-7; TRBD1 aligns across 9 bases. This CDR3 region has 13 residues. V was clipped by 5 bases and J by 5 bases; unmatched bases: 5. The germline V gene has CDR1 SGHRS and CDR2 YFSETQ. The CDR3 nucleotides read TGCGCCAGCAGGGGACAGGGCTTCGACGAGCAGTACTTC. This gives the protein CASRGQGFDEQYF.

V is TRBV10-3 and J is TRBJ2-5; perhaps TRBD1 as D (6 bases). Trimming stripped 0 bases from V and 7 bases from J, with 15 bases between. In germline, CDR1 is ENHRY, CDR2 SYGVKD. The CDR3 has 15 amino acids. CDR3 protein: CAISESNRVDGTQYF. CDR3 DNA: TGTGCCATCAGTGAGTCTAACAGGGTCGATGGGACCCAGTACTTC.

This clone occurred a few times. J is TRBJ1-3 and V is TRBV30, with a possible D match to TRBD1 (6 bases). CDR3 length equals 18 residues. Trimming took 1 base from V and 0 from J, leaving 19 bases between them. Germline CDR1 reads GTSNPN; CDR2 reads SVGIG (reference sequence). CDR3 sequence (DNA): TGTGCCTGGAGTGGCCTCTCCCGGGACACCTTCTCTGGAAACACCATATATTTT. This sequence encodes CAWSGLSRDTFSGNTIYF.

The chain links TRBV7-9 to TRBJ2-7, with D possibly TRBD1 on 6 matching bases. The CDR3 spans 15 residues. Germline V gene lookup returns CDR1 SEHNR and CDR2 FQNEAQ (reference sequence). V lost 3 bases, J lost 3 bases, and 15 bases lay in between. CDR3 coding DNA: TGTGCCAGCAGCTTCGGTCAGGGGATGGTCTACGAGCAGTACTTC. Protein product: CASSFGQGMVYEQYF.

The chain combines TRBV30 with TRBJ1-1; TRBD1 matches at 8 bases. V lost 4 bases, J lost 0 bases, and 7 bases stayed unmatched. The CDR3 length is 15 residues. Germline lookup yields CDR1 GTSNPN and CDR2 SVGIG (reference sequence). The CDR3 sequence is CAWTQGDRLNTEAFF. Here the CDR3 DNA reads TGTGCCTGGACCCAAGGGGACAGGTTGAACACTGAAGCTTTCTTT.

This chain connects TRBV6-5 to TRBJ2-7; tentatively, D is TRBD1 (5 bases). The length of the CDR3 is 14 residues. In germline, CDR1 is MNHEY, CDR2 SVGAGI. The ends were cut back, 0 bases at V and 6 bases at J, with 12 bases in the middle. CDR3 in amino acids: CASSYSRQGFEQYF. CDR3 coding DNA: TGTGCCAGCAGTTACTCGCGGCAGGGCTTCGAGCAGTACTTC.

This rearrangement joins TRBV30 to TRBJ2-7, with 7 bases that match TRBD1. In germline, CDR1 is GTSNPN, CDR2 SVGIG (reference sequence). J gave up 9 bases and V 5 bases, and 16 bases lay outside the gene matches. The CDR3 sequence is 14 residues long. The CDR3 coding sequence is TGTGCCTGGGTAAGACAGGGTTCGACCCTAGGGCAGTACTTC. Translating gives CAWVRQGSTLGQYF.

This sequence joins TRBV12-5 and TRBJ1-5; a possible D gene is TRBD1 (6 bases). This CDR3 is built from 12 residues. The germline V and J ends were trimmed by 4 bases and 10 bases, with 11 bases remaining between them. Germline V gene data show CDR1 as LGHNT and CDR2 as FRNRAP. The CDR3 is CASGWGHNPQHF. The CDR3 bases are TGTGCTAGTGGTTGGGGACACAATCCCCAGCATTTT.

Only a few counts were recorded for this clone. This chain connects TRBV5-1 to TRBJ1-2; 8 positions agree with TRBD1. The germline CDR1 and CDR2 sequences are SGHRS and YFSETQ. CDR3 size: 14 residues. The junction had 9 bases not matched to a gene; V was cut back by 4 bases and J by 7 bases. CDR3 coding DNA: TGCGCCAGCAGCCCCATGACAGGGGCGTTTGGCTACACCTTC. Amino acids: CASSPMTGAFGYTF.

The chain joins TRBV27 to TRBJ1-2, with TRBD1 identical over 8 bases. Germline V gene data show CDR1 as MNHEY and CDR2 as SMNVEV (reference sequence). The CDR3 extends over 15 amino acids. Trimming at V came to 5 bases and at J to 2 bases, leaving 7 bases not matched to a gene. In nucleotides, the CDR3 is TGTGCCAGCAGTGCCCGGACAGGGACAAACTATGGCTACACCTTC. Its translation: CASSARTGTNYGYTF.

CDR3 protein: CASSLTQGPSTDTQYF. CDR3 nucleotide sequence: TGTGCCAGCAGTTTGACGCAGGGCCCTAGCACAGATACGCAGTATTTT. This chain uses TRBV28 with TRBJ2-3; TRBD1 might be the D (5 bases). The CDR3 totals 16 residues. CDR1 is MDHEN and CDR2 is SYDVKM in the germline V gene. V gave up 3 bases and J gave up 0 bases, with 13 bases separating them.

This clone was seen only a few times. The CDR3 protein is CASSLTGSEAFF. The CDR3 bases are TGTGCCAGCAGCCTGACAGGGTCTGAAGCTTTCTTT. The chain recombines TRBV6-2 or TRBV6-3 with TRBJ1-1, with 7 bases lining up with TRBD1. The ends lost 6 bases at V and 6 bases at J; junction bases unmatched: 4. In germline, CDR1 is MNHEY, CDR2 SVGEGT. This CDR3 comprises 12 residues.

This chain connects TRBV7-9 to TRBJ1-1; 7 nucleotides align to TRBD1. V dropped 5 bases and J dropped 1; count of bases not matched to a gene: 1. This CDR3 is 13 amino acids long. Germline-derived CDR1 and CDR2 are SEHNR and FQNEAQ (reference sequence). The DNA for the CDR3 is TGTGCCAGCAGCAGGACAGGGAACACTGAAGCTTTCTTT. Its translation is CASSRTGNTEAFF.

This clone was seen more than once but under ten times. The CDR3 spells CASSLTSPGEQYF. The DNA for the CDR3 is TGTGCCAGCAGCCTGACTAGCCCCGGGGAGCAGTACTTC. J is TRBJ2-7 and V is TRBV5-4; 7 positions match TRBD2. Germline V gives CDR1 SGHNT, CDR2 YYREEE (reference sequence). The CDR3 is 13 residues long. V shed 4 bases and J 7 bases; nucleotides not matched to a gene: 8.